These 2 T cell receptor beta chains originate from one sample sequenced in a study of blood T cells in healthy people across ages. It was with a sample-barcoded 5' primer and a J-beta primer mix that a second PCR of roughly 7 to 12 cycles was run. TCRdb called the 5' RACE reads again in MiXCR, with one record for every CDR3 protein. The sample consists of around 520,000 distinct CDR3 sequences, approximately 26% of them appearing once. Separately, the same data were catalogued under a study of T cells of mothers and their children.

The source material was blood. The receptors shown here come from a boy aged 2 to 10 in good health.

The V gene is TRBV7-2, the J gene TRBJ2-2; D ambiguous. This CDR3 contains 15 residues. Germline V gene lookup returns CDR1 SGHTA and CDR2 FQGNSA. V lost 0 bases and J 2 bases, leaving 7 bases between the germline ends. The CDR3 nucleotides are TGTGCCAGCAGCTTAGCGGTGTCCAACACCGGGGAGCTGTTTTTT. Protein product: CASSLAVSNTGELFF.

CDR3: CASSLMADYEQYF. In nucleotides, the CDR3 is TGTGCCAGCAGTTTAATGGCAGACTACGAGCAGTACTTC. The rearrangement links TRBV27 to TRBJ2-7; no definite D call. CDR3 length: 13 amino acids. Germline assignment: CDR1 MNHEY and CDR2 SMNVEV (reference sequence). Trimming removed 2 bases from V and 3 bases from J, with 8 bases in between.